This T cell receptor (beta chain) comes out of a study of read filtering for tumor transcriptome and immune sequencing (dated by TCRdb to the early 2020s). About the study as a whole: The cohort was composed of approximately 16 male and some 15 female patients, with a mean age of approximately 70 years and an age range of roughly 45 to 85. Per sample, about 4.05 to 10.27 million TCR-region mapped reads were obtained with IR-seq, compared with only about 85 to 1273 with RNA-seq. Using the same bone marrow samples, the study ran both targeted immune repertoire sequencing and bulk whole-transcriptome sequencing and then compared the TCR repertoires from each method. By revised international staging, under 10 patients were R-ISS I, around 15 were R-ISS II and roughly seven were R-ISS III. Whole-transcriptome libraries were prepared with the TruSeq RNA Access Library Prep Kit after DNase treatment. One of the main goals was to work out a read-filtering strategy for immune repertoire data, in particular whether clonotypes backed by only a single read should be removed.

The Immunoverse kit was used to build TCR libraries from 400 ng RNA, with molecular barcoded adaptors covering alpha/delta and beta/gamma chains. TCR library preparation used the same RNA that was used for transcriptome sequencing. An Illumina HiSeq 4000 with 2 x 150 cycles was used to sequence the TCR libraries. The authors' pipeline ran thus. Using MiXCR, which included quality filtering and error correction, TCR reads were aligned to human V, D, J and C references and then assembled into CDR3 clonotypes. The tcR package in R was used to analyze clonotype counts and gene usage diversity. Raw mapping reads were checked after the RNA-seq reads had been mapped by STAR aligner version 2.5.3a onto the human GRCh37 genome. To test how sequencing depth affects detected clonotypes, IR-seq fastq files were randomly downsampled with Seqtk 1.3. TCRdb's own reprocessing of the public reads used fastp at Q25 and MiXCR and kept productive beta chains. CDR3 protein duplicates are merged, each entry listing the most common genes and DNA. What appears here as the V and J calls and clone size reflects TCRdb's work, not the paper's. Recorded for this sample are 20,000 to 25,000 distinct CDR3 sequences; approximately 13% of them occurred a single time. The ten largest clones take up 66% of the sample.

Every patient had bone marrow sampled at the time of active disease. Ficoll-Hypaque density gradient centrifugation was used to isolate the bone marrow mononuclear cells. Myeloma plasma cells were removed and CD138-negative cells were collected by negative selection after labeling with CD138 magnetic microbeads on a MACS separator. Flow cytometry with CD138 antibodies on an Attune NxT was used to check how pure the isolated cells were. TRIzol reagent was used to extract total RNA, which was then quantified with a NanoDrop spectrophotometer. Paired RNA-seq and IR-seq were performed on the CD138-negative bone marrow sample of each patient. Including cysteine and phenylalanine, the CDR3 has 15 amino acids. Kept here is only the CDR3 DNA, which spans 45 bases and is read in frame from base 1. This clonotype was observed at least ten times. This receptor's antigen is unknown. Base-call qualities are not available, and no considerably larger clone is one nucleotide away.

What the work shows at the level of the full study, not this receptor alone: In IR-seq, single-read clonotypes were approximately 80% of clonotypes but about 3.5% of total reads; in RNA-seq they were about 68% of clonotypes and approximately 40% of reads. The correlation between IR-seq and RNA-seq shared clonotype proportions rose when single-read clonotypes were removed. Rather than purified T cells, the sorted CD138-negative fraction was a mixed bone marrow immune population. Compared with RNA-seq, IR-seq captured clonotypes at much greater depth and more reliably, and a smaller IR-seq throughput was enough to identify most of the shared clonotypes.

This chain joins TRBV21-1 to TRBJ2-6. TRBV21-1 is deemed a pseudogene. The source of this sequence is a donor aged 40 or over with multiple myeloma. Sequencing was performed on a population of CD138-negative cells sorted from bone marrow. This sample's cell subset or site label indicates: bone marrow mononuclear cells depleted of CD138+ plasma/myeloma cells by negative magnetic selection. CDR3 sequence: CASTGHTSGANVLTF. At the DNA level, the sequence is TGTGCCAGCACCGGCCATACCTCTGGGGCCAACGTCCTGACTTTC.